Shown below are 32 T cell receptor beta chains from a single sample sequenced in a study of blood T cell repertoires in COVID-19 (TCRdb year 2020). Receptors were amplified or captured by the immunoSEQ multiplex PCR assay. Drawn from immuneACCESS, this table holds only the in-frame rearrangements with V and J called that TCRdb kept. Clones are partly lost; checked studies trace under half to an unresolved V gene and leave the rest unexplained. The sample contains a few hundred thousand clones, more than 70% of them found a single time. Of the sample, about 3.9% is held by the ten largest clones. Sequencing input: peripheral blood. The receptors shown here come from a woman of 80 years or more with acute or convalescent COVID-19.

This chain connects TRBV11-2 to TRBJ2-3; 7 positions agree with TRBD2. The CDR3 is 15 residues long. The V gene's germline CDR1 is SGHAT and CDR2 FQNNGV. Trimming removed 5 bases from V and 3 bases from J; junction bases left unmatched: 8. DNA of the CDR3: TGTGCCAGCAGCCTACCGGGGGAGGGGACAGATACGCAGTATTTT. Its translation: CASSLPGEGTDTQYF.

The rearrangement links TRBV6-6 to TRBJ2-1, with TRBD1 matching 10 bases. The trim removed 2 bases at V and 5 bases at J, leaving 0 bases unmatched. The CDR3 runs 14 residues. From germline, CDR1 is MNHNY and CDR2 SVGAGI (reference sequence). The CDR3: CASSYGTGDNEQFF. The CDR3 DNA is TGTGCCAGCAGTTACGGGACAGGGGACAATGAGCAGTTCTTC.

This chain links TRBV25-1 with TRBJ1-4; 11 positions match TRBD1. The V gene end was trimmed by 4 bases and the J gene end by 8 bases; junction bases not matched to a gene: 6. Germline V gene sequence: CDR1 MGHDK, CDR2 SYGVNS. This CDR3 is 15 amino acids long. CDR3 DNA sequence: TGTGCCAGCAGTGGGTGGACAGGGGGCGCGGAAAAACTGTTTTTT. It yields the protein CASSGWTGGAEKLFF.

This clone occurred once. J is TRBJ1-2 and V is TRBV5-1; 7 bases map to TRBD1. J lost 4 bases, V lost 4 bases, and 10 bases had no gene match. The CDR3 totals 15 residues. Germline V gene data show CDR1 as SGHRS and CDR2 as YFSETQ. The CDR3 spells CASSTGAGAGYGYTF. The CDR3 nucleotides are TGCGCCAGCAGCACAGGGGCAGGGGCTGGCTATGGCTACACCTTC.

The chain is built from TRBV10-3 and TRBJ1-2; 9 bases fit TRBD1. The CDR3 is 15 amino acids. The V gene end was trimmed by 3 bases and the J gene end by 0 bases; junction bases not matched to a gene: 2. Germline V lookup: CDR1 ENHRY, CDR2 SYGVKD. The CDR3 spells CAISDGQGTNYGYTF. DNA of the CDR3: TGTGCCATCAGTGACGGACAGGGGACTAACTATGGCTACACCTTC.

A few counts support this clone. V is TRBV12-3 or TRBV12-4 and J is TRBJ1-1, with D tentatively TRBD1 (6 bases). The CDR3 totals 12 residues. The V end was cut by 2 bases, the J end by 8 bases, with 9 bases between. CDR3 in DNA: TGTGCCAGCAGTTTATGGGGGGGCGAAGCTTTCTTT. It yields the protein CASSLWGGEAFF.

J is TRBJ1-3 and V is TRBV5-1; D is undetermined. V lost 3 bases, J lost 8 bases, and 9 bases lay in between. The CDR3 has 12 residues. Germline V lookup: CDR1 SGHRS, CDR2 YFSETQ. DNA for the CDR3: TGCGCCAGCAGCTCGCCAGCGGACACCATATATTTT. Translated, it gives CASSSPADTIYF.

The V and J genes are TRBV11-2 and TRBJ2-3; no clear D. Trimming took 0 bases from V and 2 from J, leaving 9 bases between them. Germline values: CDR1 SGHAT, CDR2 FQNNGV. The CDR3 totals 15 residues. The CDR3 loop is CASSLDQRHTDTQYF. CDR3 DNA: TGTGCCAGCAGCTTAGACCAAAGACACACAGATACGCAGTATTTT.

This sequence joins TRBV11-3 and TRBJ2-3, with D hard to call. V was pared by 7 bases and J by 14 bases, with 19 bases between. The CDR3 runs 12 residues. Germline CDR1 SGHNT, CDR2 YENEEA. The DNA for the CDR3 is TGTGCCAGCAACCTCTTTTCAAGCCGGTTGTATTTT. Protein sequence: CASNLFSSRLYF.

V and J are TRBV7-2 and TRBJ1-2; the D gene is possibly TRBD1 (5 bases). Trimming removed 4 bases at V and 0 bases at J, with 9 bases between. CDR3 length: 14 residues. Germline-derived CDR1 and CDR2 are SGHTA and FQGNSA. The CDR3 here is CASSYRTTNYGYTF. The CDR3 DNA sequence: TGTGCCAGCAGCTATCGGACAACTAACTATGGCTACACCTTC.

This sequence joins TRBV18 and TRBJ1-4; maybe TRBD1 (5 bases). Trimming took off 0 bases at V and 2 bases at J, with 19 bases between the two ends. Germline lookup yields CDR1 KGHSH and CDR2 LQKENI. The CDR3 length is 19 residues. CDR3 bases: TGTGCCAGCTCACCACCAAGGACACGCCGGGGAGGGACTAATGAAAAACTGTTTTTT. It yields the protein CASSPPRTRRGGTNEKLFF.

This CDR3 reads CASSPTPNQETQYF. In DNA form, the CDR3 reads TGTGCCAGCAGCCCGACTCCGAACCAAGAGACCCAGTACTTC. The V call is TRBV4-2, the J call TRBJ2-5; no clear D. Germline values: CDR1 LGHNA, CDR2 YNFKEQ. The CDR3 length is 14 residues. The ends were cut back, 4 bases at V and 0 bases at J, with 9 bases in the middle.

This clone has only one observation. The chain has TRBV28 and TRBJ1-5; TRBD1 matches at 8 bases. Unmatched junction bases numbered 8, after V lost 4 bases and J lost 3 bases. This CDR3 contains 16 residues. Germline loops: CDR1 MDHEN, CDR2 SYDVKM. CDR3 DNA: TGTGCCAGCAGTTCCCCACAGGGGGGATACAATCAGCCCCAGCATTTT. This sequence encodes CASSSPQGGYNQPQHF.

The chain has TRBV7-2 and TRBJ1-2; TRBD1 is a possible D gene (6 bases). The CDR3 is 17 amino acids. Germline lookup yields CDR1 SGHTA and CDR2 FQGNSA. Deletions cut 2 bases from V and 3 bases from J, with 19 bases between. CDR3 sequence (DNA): TGTGCCAGCAGCTTATATGGGGGTGGGGGCCGGGACTATGGCTACACCTTC. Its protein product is CASSLYGGGGRDYGYTF. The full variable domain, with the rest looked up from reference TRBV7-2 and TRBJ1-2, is GAGVSQSPSNKVTEKGKDVELRCDPISGHTALYWYRQSLGQGLEFLIYFQGNSAPDKSGLPSDRFSAERTGGSVSTLTIQRTQQEDSAVYLCASSLYGGGGRDYGYTFGSGTRLTVV.

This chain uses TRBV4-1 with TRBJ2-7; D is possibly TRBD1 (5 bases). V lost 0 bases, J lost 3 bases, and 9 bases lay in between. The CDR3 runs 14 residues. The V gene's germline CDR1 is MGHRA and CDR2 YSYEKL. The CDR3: CASSQDQGNYEQYF. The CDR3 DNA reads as TGCGCCAGCAGCCAAGATCAGGGCAACTACGAGCAGTACTTC.

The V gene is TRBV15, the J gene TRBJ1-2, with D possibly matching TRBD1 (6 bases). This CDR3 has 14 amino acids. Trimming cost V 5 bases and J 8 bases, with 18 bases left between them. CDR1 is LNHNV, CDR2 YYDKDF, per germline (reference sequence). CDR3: CATSPLLGGSGYTF. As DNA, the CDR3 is TGTGCCACCAGCCCACTGTTAGGGGGTTCGGGCTACACCTTC.

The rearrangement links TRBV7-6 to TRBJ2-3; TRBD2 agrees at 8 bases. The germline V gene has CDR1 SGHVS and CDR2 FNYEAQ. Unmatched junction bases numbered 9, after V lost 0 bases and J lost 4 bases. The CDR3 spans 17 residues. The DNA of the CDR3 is TGTGCCAGCAGCTTAGCCGTAGCGGGATCCCCCGCAGATACGCAGTATTTT. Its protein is CASSLAVAGSPADTQYF.

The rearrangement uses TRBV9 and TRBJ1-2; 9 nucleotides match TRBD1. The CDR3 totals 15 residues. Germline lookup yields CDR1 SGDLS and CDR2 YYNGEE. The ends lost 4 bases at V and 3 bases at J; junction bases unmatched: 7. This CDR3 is CASSPMGQGYYGYTF. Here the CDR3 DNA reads TGTGCCAGCAGCCCCATGGGACAGGGTTACTATGGCTACACCTTC.

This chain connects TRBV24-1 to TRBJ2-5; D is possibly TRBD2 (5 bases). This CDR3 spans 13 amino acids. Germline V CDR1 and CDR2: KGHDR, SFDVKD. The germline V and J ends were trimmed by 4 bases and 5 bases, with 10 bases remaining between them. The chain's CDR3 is CATSEPGLETQYF. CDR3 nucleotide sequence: TGTGCCACCAGTGAACCGGGATTGGAGACCCAGTACTTC.

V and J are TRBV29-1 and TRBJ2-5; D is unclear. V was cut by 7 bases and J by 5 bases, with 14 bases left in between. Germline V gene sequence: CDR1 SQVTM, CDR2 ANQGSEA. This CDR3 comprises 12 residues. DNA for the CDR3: TGCAGCGCAACCCGAGTCGCGGAGACCCAGTACTTC. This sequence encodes CSATRVAETQYF. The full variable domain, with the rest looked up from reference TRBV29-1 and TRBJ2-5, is SAVISQKPSRDICQRGTSLTIQCQVDSQVTMMFWYRQQPGQSLTLIATANQGSEATYESGFVIDKFPISRPNLTFSTLTVSNMSPEDSSIYLCSATRVAETQYFGPGTRLLVL.

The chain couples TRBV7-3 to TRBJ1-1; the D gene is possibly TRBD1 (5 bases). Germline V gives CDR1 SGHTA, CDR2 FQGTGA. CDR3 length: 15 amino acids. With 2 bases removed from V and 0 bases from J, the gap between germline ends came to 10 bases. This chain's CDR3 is CASSLVPGVNTEAFF. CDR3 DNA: TGTGCCAGCAGCTTAGTCCCGGGGGTGAACACTGAAGCTTTCTTT.

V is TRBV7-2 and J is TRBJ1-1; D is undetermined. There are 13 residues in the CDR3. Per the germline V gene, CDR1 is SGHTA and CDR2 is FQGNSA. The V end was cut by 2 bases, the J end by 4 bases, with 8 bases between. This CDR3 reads CASSLLTGTEAFF. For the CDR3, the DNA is TGTGCCAGCAGCTTATTAACGGGCACTGAAGCTTTCTTT.

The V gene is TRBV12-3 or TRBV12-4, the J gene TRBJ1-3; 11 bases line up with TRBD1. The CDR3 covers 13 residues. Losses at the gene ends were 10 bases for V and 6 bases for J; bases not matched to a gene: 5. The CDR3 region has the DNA TGTGCCACTATGGGACAGGGGGAAAACACCATATATTTT. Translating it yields CATMGQGENTIYF.

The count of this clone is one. The CDR3 bases are TGTGCCAGCTCACCACTCCCCATCACAGATACGCAGTATTTT. It codes for CASSPLPITDTQYF. The chain is built from TRBV18 and TRBJ2-3; no clear D gene. This CDR3 region has 14 residues. The V end was cut by 1 base, the J end by 2 bases, with 7 bases between. Germline CDR1 reads KGHSH; CDR2 reads LQKENI.

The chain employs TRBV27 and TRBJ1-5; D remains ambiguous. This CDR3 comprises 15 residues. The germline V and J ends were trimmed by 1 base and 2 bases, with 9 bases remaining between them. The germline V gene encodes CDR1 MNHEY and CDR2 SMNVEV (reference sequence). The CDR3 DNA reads TGTGCCAGCAGTTTATTTCAATCGGGCAATCAGCCCCAGCATTTT. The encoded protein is CASSLFQSGNQPQHF.

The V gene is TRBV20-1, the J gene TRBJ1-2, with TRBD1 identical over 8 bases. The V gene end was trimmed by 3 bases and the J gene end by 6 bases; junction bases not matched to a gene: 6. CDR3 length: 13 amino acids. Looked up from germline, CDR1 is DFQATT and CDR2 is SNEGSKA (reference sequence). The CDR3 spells CSASLAGGHGYTF. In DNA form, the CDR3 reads TGCAGTGCTAGTTTGGCAGGGGGCCATGGCTACACCTTC.

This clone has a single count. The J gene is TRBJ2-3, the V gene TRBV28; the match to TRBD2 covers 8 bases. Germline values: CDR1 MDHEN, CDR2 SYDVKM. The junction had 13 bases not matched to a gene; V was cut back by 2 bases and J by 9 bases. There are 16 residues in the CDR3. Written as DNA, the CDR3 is TGTGCCAGCAGTTTACCCAGCGGGGGCCCCGAGGGGACGCAGTATTTT. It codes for CASSLPSGGPEGTQYF. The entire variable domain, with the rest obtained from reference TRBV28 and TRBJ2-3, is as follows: DVKVTQSSRYLVKRTGEKVFLECVQDMDHENMFWYRQDPGLGLRLIYFSYDVKMKEKGDIPEGYSVSREKKERFSLILESASTNQTSMYLCASSLPSGGPEGTQYFGPGTRLTVL.

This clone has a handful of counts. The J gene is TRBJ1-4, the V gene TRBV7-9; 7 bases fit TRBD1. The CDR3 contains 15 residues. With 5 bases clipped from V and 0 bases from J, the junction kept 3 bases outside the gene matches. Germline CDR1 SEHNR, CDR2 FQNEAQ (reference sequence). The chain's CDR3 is CASSRGTATNEKLFF. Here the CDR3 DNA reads TGTGCCAGCAGCCGGGGGACAGCAACTAATGAAAAACTGTTTTTT.

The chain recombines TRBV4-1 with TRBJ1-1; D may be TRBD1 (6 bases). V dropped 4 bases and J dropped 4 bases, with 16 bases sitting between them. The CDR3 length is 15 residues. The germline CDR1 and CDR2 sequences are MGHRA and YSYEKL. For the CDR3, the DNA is TGCGCCAGCAGCCCTGGACAGTCACGGGGCACTGAAGCTTTCTTT. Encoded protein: CASSPGQSRGTEAFF.

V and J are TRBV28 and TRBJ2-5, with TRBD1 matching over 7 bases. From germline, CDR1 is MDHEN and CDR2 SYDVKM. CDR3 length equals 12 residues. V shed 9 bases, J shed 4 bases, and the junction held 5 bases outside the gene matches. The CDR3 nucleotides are TGTGCCAGTTTAGGGGGCCGAGAGACCCAGTACTTC. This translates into CASLGGRETQYF.

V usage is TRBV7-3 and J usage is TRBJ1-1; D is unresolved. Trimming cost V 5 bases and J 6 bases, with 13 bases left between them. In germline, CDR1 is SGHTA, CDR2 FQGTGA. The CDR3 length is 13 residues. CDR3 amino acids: CASSQQKGSEAFF. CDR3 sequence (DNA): TGTGCCAGCAGCCAACAGAAAGGTTCTGAAGCTTTCTTT.

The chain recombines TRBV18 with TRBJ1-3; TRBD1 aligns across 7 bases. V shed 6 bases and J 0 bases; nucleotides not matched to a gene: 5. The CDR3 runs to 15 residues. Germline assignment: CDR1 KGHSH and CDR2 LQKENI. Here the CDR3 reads CASSPDRVSGNTIYF. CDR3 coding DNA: TGTGCCAGCTCTCCCGACAGGGTCTCTGGAAACACCATATATTTT.